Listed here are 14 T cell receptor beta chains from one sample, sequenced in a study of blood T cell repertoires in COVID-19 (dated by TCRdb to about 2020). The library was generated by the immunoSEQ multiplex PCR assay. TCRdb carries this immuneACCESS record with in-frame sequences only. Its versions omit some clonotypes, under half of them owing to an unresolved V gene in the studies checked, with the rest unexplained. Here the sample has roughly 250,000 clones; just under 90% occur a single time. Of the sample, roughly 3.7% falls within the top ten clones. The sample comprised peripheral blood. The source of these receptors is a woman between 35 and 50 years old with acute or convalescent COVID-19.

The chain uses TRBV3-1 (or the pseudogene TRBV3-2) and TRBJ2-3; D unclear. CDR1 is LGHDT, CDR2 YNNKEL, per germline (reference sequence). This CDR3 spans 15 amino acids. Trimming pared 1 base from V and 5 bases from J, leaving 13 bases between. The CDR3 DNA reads TGTGCCAGCAGCCAAGGAACCCCTGGCAGAGATACGCAGTATTTT. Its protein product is CASSQGTPGRDTQYF.

The CDR3 region is CASSGTATNEKLFF. CDR3 nucleotides: TGTGCCAGCAGCGGGACAGCAACTAATGAAAAACTGTTTTTT. This chain links TRBV6-5 with TRBJ1-4; 7 positions match TRBD1. The ends lost 6 bases at V and 0 bases at J; junction bases unmatched: 1. CDR3 length: 14 residues. Germline V gene lookup returns CDR1 MNHEY and CDR2 SVGAGI.

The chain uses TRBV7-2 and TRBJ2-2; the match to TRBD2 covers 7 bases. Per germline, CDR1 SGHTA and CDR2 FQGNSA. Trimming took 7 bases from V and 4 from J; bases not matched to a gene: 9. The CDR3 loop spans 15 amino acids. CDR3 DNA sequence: TGTGCCAGCAACTTCGGCGGGGGATCCACCGGGGAGCTGTTTTTT. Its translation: CASNFGGGSTGELFF.

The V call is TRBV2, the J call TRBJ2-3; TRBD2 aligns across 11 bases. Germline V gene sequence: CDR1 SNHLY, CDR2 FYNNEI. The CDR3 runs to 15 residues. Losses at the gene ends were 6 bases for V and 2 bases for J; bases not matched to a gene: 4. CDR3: CASRRLAGNTDTQYF. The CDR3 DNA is TGTGCCAGCAGGAGACTAGCGGGAAACACAGATACGCAGTATTTT.

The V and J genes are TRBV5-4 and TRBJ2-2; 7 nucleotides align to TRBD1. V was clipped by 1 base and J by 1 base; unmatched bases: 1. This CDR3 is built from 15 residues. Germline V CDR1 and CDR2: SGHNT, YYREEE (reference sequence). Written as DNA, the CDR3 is TGTGCCAGCAGCTTGAGACAGGGGAACACCGGGGAGCTGTTTTTT. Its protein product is CASSLRQGNTGELFF.

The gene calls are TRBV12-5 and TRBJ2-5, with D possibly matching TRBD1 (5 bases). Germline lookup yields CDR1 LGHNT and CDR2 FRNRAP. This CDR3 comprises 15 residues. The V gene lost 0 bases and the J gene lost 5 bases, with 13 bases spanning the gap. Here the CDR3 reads CASGLVLGARETQYF. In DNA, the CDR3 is TGTGCTAGTGGTTTGGTACTTGGGGCCCGGGAGACCCAGTACTTC.

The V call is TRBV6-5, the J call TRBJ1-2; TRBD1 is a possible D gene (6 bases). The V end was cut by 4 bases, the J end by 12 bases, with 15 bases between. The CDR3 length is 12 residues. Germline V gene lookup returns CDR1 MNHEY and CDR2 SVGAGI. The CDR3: CASSFSPGVDTF. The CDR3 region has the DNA TGTGCCAGCAGTTTCTCCCCAGGGGTAGACACCTTC.

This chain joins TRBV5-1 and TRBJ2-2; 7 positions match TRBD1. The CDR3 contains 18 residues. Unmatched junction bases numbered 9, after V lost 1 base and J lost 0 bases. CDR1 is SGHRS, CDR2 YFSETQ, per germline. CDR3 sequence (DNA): TGCGCCAGCAGCTTGTTTGCGCGAGGGGGCTCGAACACCGGGGAGCTGTTTTTT. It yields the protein CASSLFARGGSNTGELFF.

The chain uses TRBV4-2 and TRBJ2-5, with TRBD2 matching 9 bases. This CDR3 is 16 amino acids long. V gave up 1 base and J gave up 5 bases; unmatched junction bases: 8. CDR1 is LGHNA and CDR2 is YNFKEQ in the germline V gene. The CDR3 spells CASSQGVRGGLETQYF. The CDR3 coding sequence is TGTGCCAGCAGCCAAGGAGTGCGGGGGGGCCTGGAGACCCAGTACTTC.

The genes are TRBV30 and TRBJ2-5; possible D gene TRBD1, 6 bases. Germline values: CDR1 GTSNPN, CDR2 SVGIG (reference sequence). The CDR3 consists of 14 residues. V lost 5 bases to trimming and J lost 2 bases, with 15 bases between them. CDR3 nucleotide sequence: TGTGCCTGGGGAACCGGGACAAATCAAGAGACCCAGTACTTC. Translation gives CAWGTGTNQETQYF.

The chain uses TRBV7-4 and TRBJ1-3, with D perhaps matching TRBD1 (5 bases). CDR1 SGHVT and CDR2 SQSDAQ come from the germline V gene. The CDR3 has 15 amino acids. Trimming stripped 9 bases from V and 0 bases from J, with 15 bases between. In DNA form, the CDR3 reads TGTGCCAGGGGAAGCAGGGCGATCTCTGGAAACACCATATATTTT. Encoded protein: CARGSRAISGNTIYF.

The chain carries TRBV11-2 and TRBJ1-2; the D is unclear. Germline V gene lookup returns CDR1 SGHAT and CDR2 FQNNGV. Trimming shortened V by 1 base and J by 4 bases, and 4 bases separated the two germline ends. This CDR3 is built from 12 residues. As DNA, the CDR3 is TGTGCCAGCAGCTTAGGGGCCTATGGCTACACCTTC. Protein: CASSLGAYGYTF.

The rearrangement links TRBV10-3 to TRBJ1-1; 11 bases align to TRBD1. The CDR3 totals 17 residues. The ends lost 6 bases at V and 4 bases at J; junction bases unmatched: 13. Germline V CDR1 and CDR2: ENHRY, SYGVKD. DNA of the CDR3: TGTGCCATCAGAAAACAGGCCCCGGGACAGGGGGTCACTGAAGCTTTCTTT. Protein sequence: CAIRKQAPGQGVTEAFF.

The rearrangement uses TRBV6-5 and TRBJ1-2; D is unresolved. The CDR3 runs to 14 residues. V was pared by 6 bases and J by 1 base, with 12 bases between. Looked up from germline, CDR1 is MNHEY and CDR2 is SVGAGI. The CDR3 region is CASSREEFNYGYTF. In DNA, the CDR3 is TGTGCCAGCAGCCGGGAGGAGTTTAACTATGGCTACACCTTC.